Each of the 19 T cell receptor beta chains below was sequenced from the same sample in a study of CD8 T cells in Susac syndrome. RNA totalling roughly 0.45 to 1 ug underwent reverse transcription with random hexamers. TCRdb re-called the immunoSEQ multiplex PCR reads through MiXCR, storing one row per CDR3 protein. The sample lists 75,000 to 95,000 distinct CDR3 sequences, approximately 95% occurring once. The sample was CD8+ T cells from PBMCs. The source is a human donor with Susac syndrome.

The chain carries TRBV30 and TRBJ2-1; the D gene is possibly TRBD1 (6 bases). The CDR3 length is 12 residues. V shed 7 bases and J shed 7 bases, with 14 bases lying between them. The germline V gene has CDR1 GTSNPN and CDR2 SVGIG (reference sequence). CDR3 nucleotides: TGTGCCTACAGGACAGCTTTTAATGAGCAGTTCTTC. Residues: CAYRTAFNEQFF.

This clonotype was recorded once. The V and J genes are TRBV29-1 and TRBJ2-2; D gene unclear. Trimming shortened V by 7 bases and J by 4 bases, and 10 bases separated the two germline ends. Looked up from germline, CDR1 is SQVTM and CDR2 is ANQGSEA. The CDR3 is 12 amino acids. CDR3 sequence (DNA): TGCAGCGCCCAGGCGCTCACCGGGGAGCTGTTTTTT. Encoded protein: CSAQALTGELFF.

V usage is TRBV29-1 and J usage is TRBJ1-1; possible D gene TRBD1, 5 bases. The V and J ends lost 0 bases and 6 bases respectively, with 8 bases between them. In germline, CDR1 is SQVTM, CDR2 ANQGSEA. The length of the CDR3 is 12 residues. CDR3 bases: TGCAGCGTTGAAGAGGGGGGATCTGAAGCTTTCTTT. This translates into CSVEEGGSEAFF.

The chain couples TRBV12-3 or TRBV12-4 to TRBJ1-1; 7 nucleotides agree with TRBD1. The V gene end was trimmed by 6 bases and the J gene end by 8 bases; junction bases not matched to a gene: 9. This CDR3 comprises 13 residues. The CDR3, as DNA: TGTGCCAGCAGCCCCGTGACAGGGAGAGAAGCTTTCTTT. It is translated as CASSPVTGREAFF.

V usage is TRBV9 and J usage is TRBJ2-3; the match to TRBD2 covers 8 bases. The CDR3 spans 19 residues. V lost 3 bases, J lost 5 bases, and 20 bases stayed unmatched. Germline V gene lookup returns CDR1 SGDLS and CDR2 YYNGEE. The chain's CDR3 is CASSDALSGLAQEGDTQYF. The CDR3 DNA follows: TGTGCCAGCAGCGATGCCCTCTCTGGACTAGCCCAAGAGGGAGATACGCAGTATTTT. Full variable domain (outside the CDR3, taken from reference TRBV9 and TRBJ2-3): DSGVTQTPKHLITATGQRVTLRCSPRSGDLSVYWYQQSLDQGLQFLIQYYNGEERAKGNILERFSAQQFPDLHSELNLSSLELGDSALYFCASSDALSGLAQEGDTQYFGPGTRLTVL.

The chain joins TRBV7-9 to TRBJ2-3; possible D gene TRBD2, 6 bases. Deletions cut 2 bases from V and 2 bases from J, with 14 bases between. The CDR3 extends over 16 amino acids. Germline V lookup: CDR1 SEHNR, CDR2 FQNEAQ (reference sequence). CDR3: CASSLFPGVPTDTQYF. In DNA form, the CDR3 reads TGTGCCAGCAGCTTATTTCCGGGAGTTCCCACAGATACGCAGTATTTT.

The rearrangement uses TRBV13 and TRBJ2-7, with a weak D call TRBD1 (6 bases). V lost 4 bases and J 7 bases, leaving 26 bases between the germline ends. The germline CDR1 and CDR2 sequences are PRHDT and FYEKMQ (reference sequence). CDR3 length: 17 amino acids. CDR3 sequence reads: CASSSPVQGRGSFEQYF. CDR3 nucleotides: TGTGCCAGCAGCTCCCCCGTACAGGGAAGAGGATCCTTTGAGCAGTACTTC. Together with reference TRBV13 and TRBJ2-7, the CDR3 gives the full variable domain: AAGVIQSPRHLIKEKRETATLKCYPIPRHDTVYWYQQGPGQDPQFLISFYEKMQSDKGSIPDRFSAQQFSDYHSELNMSSLELGDSALYFCASSSPVQGRGSFEQYFGPGTRLTVT.

CDR3 nucleotides: TGCGCCAGCAGCCAGGGACTAGCGGGAGGGAATGAGCAGTTCTTC. This codes for CASSQGLAGGNEQFF. The V call is TRBV4-3, the J call TRBJ2-1; 16 nucleotides line up with TRBD2. The CDR3 is 15 amino acids. V was pared by 3 bases and J by 7 bases, with 0 bases of the junction left unmatched. Germline CDR1 reads LGHNA; CDR2 reads YSLEER.

The CDR3 protein is CSVEQGPGQPQHF. The CDR3 coding sequence is TGCAGCGTTGAACAGGGGCCAGGTCAGCCCCAGCATTTT. The gene calls are TRBV29-1 and TRBJ1-5; D might be TRBD1 (6 bases). Germline V gene lookup returns CDR1 SQVTM and CDR2 ANQGSEA. CDR3 length: 13 amino acids. The ends were cut back, 2 bases at V and 6 bases at J, with 11 bases in the middle.

This clonotype was seen once. The chain recombines TRBV12-3 or TRBV12-4 with TRBJ2-7; the D gene is possibly TRBD1 (5 bases). The CDR3 is 14 residues long. With 3 bases removed from V and 0 bases from J, the gap between germline ends came to 9 bases. CDR3 amino acids: CASSLGLDSYEQYF. As DNA, the CDR3 is TGTGCCAGCAGTTTGGGGCTAGACTCCTACGAGCAGTACTTC.

This rearrangement joins TRBV20-1 to TRBJ1-2; D is uncertain. This CDR3 contains 14 residues. Germline V gene lookup returns CDR1 DFQATT and CDR2 SNEGSKA (reference sequence). Between the trimmed V and J ends, which lost 0 bases and 4 bases, there was a span of 12 bases. The CDR3 sequence: CSAREVLSGYGYTF. Here the CDR3 DNA reads TGCAGTGCTAGAGAAGTACTCTCGGGCTATGGCTACACCTTC.

This chain links TRBV6-6 with TRBJ1-2; D is unresolved. CDR3 length: 16 residues. Germline V gene sequence: CDR1 MNHNY, CDR2 SVGAGI (reference sequence). Trimming cost V 2 bases and J 2 bases, with 15 bases left between them. CDR3 sequence (DNA): TGTGCCAGCAGTTACGCCTCGGCCGAGTCGAACTATGGCTACACCTTC. Residues: CASSYASAESNYGYTF.

The chain couples TRBV6-2 or TRBV6-3 to TRBJ2-7; 7 nucleotides align to TRBD1. Per germline, CDR1 MNHEY and CDR2 SVGEGT. There are 15 residues in the CDR3. V gave up 0 bases and J gave up 2 bases; unmatched junction bases: 4. The CDR3, as DNA: TGTGCCAGCAGTTACTCTATCGGACAGGCCTACGAGCAGTACTTC. Protein sequence: CASSYSIGQAYEQYF.

J is TRBJ2-1 and V is TRBV9; 8 nucleotides align to TRBD2. The CDR3 contains 16 residues. The V gene's germline CDR1 is SGDLS and CDR2 YYNGEE. Trimming at V came to 0 bases and at J to 0 bases, leaving 2 bases not matched to a gene. The CDR3 loop reads CASSVALAGSYNEQFF. The CDR3, as DNA: TGTGCCAGCAGCGTAGCCCTAGCGGGCTCCTACAATGAGCAGTTCTTC. Variable domain in full (rest from reference TRBV9 and TRBJ2-1): DSGVTQTPKHLITATGQRVTLRCSPRSGDLSVYWYQQSLDQGLQFLIQYYNGEERAKGNILERFSAQQFPDLHSELNLSSLELGDSALYFCASSVALAGSYNEQFFGPGTRLTVL.

This clonotype was observed once. The chain joins TRBV27 to TRBJ2-3; D might be TRBD2 (6 bases). Germline values: CDR1 MNHEY, CDR2 SMNVEV (reference sequence). V was shortened by 6 bases and J by 14 bases, with 18 bases between the two germline ends. This CDR3 is built from 12 residues. The CDR3 is CASRLGPGEMYF. CDR3 DNA: TGTGCCAGCAGACTGGGACCGGGGGAAATGTATTTT.

The chain recombines TRBV27 with TRBJ2-7; possible D gene TRBD1, 7 bases. Germline lookup yields CDR1 MNHEY and CDR2 SMNVEV (reference sequence). This CDR3 is 14 amino acids long. V shed 2 bases and J shed 4 bases, with 12 bases lying between them. The CDR3 here is CASSLARGDYEQYF. DNA for the CDR3: TGTGCCAGCAGTTTAGCCAGGGGGGATTACGAGCAGTACTTC.

V usage is TRBV13 and J usage is TRBJ2-6; perhaps D is TRBD1 or TRBD2 (5 bases each). V lost 3 bases to trimming and J lost 4 bases, with 16 bases between them. The CDR3 has 17 amino acids. In germline, CDR1 is PRHDT, CDR2 FYEKMQ (reference sequence). The CDR3 protein is CASSLRGERTGANVLTF. The CDR3 DNA reads as TGTGCCAGCAGCTTGAGAGGGGAAAGGACCGGGGCCAACGTCCTGACTTTC. The full variable domain, rest sourced from reference TRBV13 and TRBJ2-6, is AAGVIQSPRHLIKEKRETATLKCYPIPRHDTVYWYQQGPGQDPQFLISFYEKMQSDKGSIPDRFSAQQFSDYHSELNMSSLELGDSALYFCASSLRGERTGANVLTFGAGSRLTVL.

This chain joins TRBV27 and TRBJ1-2; D gene unclear. The V and J ends lost 5 bases and 4 bases respectively, with 14 bases between them. Germline assignment: CDR1 MNHEY and CDR2 SMNVEV (reference sequence). The CDR3 is 14 residues long. The CDR3 here is CASSTSGWGYGYTF. CDR3 in DNA: TGTGCCAGCAGTACCTCGGGATGGGGCTATGGCTACACCTTC.

The chain couples TRBV9 to TRBJ2-2; TRBD2 matches at 7 bases. The V gene end was trimmed by 4 bases and the J gene end by 1 base; junction bases not matched to a gene: 4. Germline V gene sequence: CDR1 SGDLS, CDR2 YYNGEE. The CDR3 has 15 amino acids. The CDR3 nucleotides are TGTGCCAGCAGCCCCTCTAGCGGGAACACCGGGGAGCTGTTTTTT. It codes for CASSPSSGNTGELFF.